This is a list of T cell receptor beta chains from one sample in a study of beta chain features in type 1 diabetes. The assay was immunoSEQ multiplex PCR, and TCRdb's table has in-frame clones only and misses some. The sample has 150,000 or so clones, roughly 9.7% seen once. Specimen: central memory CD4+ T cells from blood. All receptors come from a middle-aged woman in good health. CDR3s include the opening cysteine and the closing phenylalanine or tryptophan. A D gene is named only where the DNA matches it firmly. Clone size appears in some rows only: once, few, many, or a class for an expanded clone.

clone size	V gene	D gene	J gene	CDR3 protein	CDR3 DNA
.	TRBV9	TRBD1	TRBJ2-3	CASSAGQRDTTDTQYF	TGTGCCAGCAGCGCGGGACAGCGAGACACCACAGATACGCAGTATTTT
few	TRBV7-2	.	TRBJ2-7	CASSLDRNRLQYF	TGTGCCAGCAGCTTAGATCGCAACCGGTTACAGTACTTC
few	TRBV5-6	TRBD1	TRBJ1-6	CASSLGTGLYNSPLHF	TGTGCCAGCAGCTTGGGGACAGGCCTCTATAATTCACCCCTCCACTTT
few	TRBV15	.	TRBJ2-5	CATSRGLQETQYF	TGTGCCACCAGCAGAGGACTTCAAGAGACCCAGTACTTC
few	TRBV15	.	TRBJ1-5	CATSRDWPAGRPQHF	TGTGCCACCAGCAGAGATTGGCCAGCGGGGCGGCCCCAGCATTTT
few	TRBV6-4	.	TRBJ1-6	CASRETRLANSPLHF	TGTGCCAGCAGAGAGACACGTTTGGCCAATTCACCCCTCCACTTT
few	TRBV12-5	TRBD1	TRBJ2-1	CASEVGQYHNEQFF	TGTGCTAGTGAGGTGGGACAGTATCACAATGAGCAGTTCTTC
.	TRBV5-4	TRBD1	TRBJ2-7	CASSLEDRRSEQYF	TGTGCCAGCAGCCTGGAGGACAGGAGGTCCGAGCAGTACTTC
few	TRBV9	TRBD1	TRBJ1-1	CASSPLTGGAAEAFF	TGTGCCAGCAGCCCTTTGACAGGGGGGGCCGCTGAAGCTTTCTTT
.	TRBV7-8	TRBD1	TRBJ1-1	CASSSRPDRGGQAFF	TGTGCCAGCAGCTCCCGCCCGGACAGGGGCGGACAAGCTTTCTTT
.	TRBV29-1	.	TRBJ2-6	CSVRPGERSGANVLTF	TGCAGCGTCCGACCTGGAGAACGCTCTGGGGCCAACGTCCTGACTTTC
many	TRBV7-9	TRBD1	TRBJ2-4	CASSLLQHRGRHIQYF	TGTGCCAGCAGCCTCCTGCAGCACAGGGGTCGACACATTCAGTACTTC
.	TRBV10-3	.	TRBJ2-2	CAISEGGPRGELFF	TGTGCCATCAGTGAGGGAGGACCGAGGGGGGAGCTGTTTTTT
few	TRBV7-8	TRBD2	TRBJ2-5	CASSLALAGGYQETQYF	TGTGCCAGCAGCTTAGCGTTGGCGGGGGGGTACCAAGAGACCCAGTACTTC
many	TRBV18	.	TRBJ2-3	CASSPASTDTQYF	TGTGCCAGCTCACCAGCGAGTACAGATACGCAGTATTTT
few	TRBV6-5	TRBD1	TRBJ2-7	CASSLTGGRYEQYF	TGTGCCAGCAGTTTAACAGGGGGCCGCTACGAGCAGTACTTC
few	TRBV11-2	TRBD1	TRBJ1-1	CASSRLGQGATEAFF	TGTGCCAGCAGCCGACTGGGACAGGGGGCCACTGAAGCTTTCTTT
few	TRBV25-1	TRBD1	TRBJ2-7	CASSETGREQYF	TGTGCCAGCAGTGAGACAGGGCGGGAGCAGTACTTC
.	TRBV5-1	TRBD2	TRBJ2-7	CASKLAGGYEQYF	TGCGCCAGCAAGTTAGCGGGGGGCTACGAGCAGTACTTC
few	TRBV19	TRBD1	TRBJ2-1	CASSQPGQLVEQFF	TGTGCCAGTAGTCAACCGGGACAGCTCGTTGAGCAGTTCTTC
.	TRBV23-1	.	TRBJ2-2	CASSFGRGQLVGELFF	TGCGCCAGCAGTTTTGGGCGGGGGCAATTGGTCGGGGAGCTGTTTTTT
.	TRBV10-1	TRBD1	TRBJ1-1	CASSEPGQGVTEAFF	TGCGCCAGCAGTGAACCGGGACAGGGAGTCACTGAAGCTTTCTTT
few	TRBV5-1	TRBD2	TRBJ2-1	CASSYRGGPHNEQFF	TGCGCCAGCAGTTACCGGGGGGGCCCCCACAATGAGCAGTTCTTC
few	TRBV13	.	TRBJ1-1	CASSLAHRRRNTEAFF	TGTGCCAGCAGCTTGGCCCACCGCAGGCGGAACACTGAAGCTTTCTTT
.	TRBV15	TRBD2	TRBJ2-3	CATSRDRGGGTQYF	TGTGCCACCAGCAGAGATCGCGGGGGGGGGACGCAGTATTTT
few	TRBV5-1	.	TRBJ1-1	CASRDSTEAFF	TGCGCCAGCAGGGACAGCACTGAAGCTTTCTTT
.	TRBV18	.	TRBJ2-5	CASYTSPGSGGETQYF	TGTGCCAGCTATACCAGCCCGGGCAGCGGTGGGGAGACCCAGTACTTC
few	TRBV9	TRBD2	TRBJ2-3	CASSVDMTSGSTDTQYF	TGTGCCAGCAGCGTAGATATGACTAGCGGGAGCACAGATACGCAGTATTTT
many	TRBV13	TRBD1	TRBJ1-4	CASSLLGQGREKLFF	TGTGCCAGCAGCTTATTGGGACAGGGACGTGAAAAACTGTTTTTT
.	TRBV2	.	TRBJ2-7	CASSEPEAREQYF	TGTGCCAGCAGTGAACCGGAGGCCCGGGAGCAGTACTTC
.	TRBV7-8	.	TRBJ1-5	CASSLGKRGIQGPQHF	TGTGCCAGCAGCTTAGGGAAACGGGGCATACAGGGGCCCCAGCATTTT
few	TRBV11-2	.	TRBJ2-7	CASSITYEQYF	TGTGCCAGCAGCATCACCTACGAGCAGTACTTC
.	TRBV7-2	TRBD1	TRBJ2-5	CASSSGQGEETQYF	TGTGCCAGCAGCTCCGGACAGGGGGAAGAGACCCAGTACTTC
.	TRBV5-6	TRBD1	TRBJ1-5	CASSPTPGTGGARNQPQHF	TGTGCCAGCAGCCCGACACCCGGGACAGGGGGGGCTAGGAATCAGCCCCAGCATTTT
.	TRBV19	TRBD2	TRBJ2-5	CASTGTSGGFETQYF	TGTGCCAGCACCGGGACTAGCGGGGGGTTTGAGACCCAGTACTTC
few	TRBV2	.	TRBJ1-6	CASTYRVGDSPLHF	TGTGCCAGCACCTACAGGGTGGGGGATTCACCCCTCCACTTT
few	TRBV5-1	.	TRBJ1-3	CASTGLHSGNTIYF	TGTGCCAGCACCGGACTGCACTCTGGAAACACCATATATTTT
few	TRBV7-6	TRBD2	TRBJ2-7	CASSSQSSGGAYEQYF	TGTGCCAGCAGCTCTCAATCTAGCGGGGGGGCCTACGAGCAGTACTTC
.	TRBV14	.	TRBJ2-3	CASSQDPTDTQYF	TGTGCCAGCAGCCAAGACCCAACAGATACGCAGTATTTT
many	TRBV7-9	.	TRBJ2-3	CASSRSGEDTQYF	TGTGCCAGCAGCCGGTCGGGGGAAGATACGCAGTATTTT
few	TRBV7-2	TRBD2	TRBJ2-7	CASSLVPPGLAGVEQYF	TGTGCCAGCAGCTTAGTCCCCCCTGGGCTAGCGGGGGTCGAGCAGTACTTC
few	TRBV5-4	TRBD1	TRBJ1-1	CASSIPGTGRGAFF	TGTGCCAGCAGCATCCCCGGGACAGGGAGAGGAGCTTTCTTT
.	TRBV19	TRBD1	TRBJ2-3	CASRKYRDRGTDTQYF	TGTGCCAGTAGAAAATACCGGGACAGGGGCACAGATACGCAGTATTTT
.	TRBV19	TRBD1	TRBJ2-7	CASSRQGNSYEQYF	TGTGCCAGTAGTCGACAGGGAAACTCCTACGAGCAGTACTTC
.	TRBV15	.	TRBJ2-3	CATSTGDGSSTDTQYF	TGTGCCACCAGCACGGGGGACGGGAGTTCAACAGATACGCAGTATTTT
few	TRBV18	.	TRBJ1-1	CASSPPSGRAEAFF	TGTGCCAGCTCACCACCCTCGGGTAGAGCTGAAGCTTTCTTT
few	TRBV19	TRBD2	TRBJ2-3	CASSATSGGLGTQYF	TGTGCCAGTAGCGCAACTAGCGGGGGGTTGGGTACGCAGTATTTT